These 2 T cell receptor beta chains came from one sample sequenced in a study of monozygotic twins with cystic fibrosis. This table comes from immunoSEQ multiplex PCR, and its TCRdb copy is limited to in-frame clones, with some not included. The table shows several thousand clones, with 96% occurring only once. Sample: blood. These receptors were taken from a boy between 2 and 10 years old with cystic fibrosis.

The chain employs TRBV11-1 and TRBJ1-5, with a possible D match to TRBD1 (5 bases). The ends were cut back, 1 base at V and 7 bases at J, with 8 bases in the middle. Germline CDR1 reads SGHAT; CDR2 reads FQDESV (reference sequence). The CDR3 spans 13 residues. CDR3 protein: CASSLVGGQPQHF. The CDR3 bases are TGTGCCAGCAGCTTAGTGGGGGGACAGCCCCAGCATTTT.

V and J are TRBV5-8 and TRBJ2-3; 10 nucleotides align to TRBD1. V dropped 4 bases and J dropped 4; count of bases not matched to a gene: 9. Germline CDR1 and CDR2: SGHTS and YDEGEE. The CDR3 is 16 amino acids. The CDR3 reads CASSDAGTGAPDTQYF. CDR3 DNA sequence: TGTGCCAGCAGCGACGCCGGGACAGGGGCCCCAGATACGCAGTATTTT.